A selection of T cell receptor beta chains follows, all from one sample in a study of beta chain features in type 1 diabetes. Profiling relied on immunoSEQ multiplex PCR, and the TCRdb table lists in-frame clones only, not all of them. The data contain around 690,000 clones, roughly 12% of them singletons. Material for sequencing was naive CD4+ T cells from blood. These receptors all come from a man in his thirties or forties with type 1 diabetes. Both conserved end residues are part of each CDR3. D genes are given only for firm matches. Some rows mark clone size as missing; the rest say once, few, many or name a class of expanded clone.

cdr3_nt cdr3_aa j_call v_call clone_size d_call
TGTGCCAGTAGTATAGATCGGGGGTACGAGCAGTACTTC CASSIDRGYEQYF TRBJ2-7 TRBV19 few -
TGTGCCAGCAGTTTAACAGGGTACTCCTACAATGAGCAGTTCTTC CASSLTGYSYNEQFF TRBJ2-1 TRBV27 few -
TGTGCCAGCTGGAGACAGGGGGCAGATACGCAGTATTTT CASWRQGADTQYF TRBJ2-3 TRBV7-9 - TRBD1
TGTGCCAGCAGCGTAGGGGGGGCCGTGTTGTACGAGCAGTACTTC CASSVGGAVLYEQYF TRBJ2-7 TRBV9 few -
TGTGCCAGCAGTTCCACCTACAGGGGGCGCGATGAAAAACTGTTTTTT CASSSTYRGRDEKLFF TRBJ1-4 TRBV28 - TRBD1
TGTGCCAGCAGCTGGGACAGGGGAAATCAGCCCCAGCATTTT CASSWDRGNQPQHF TRBJ1-5 TRBV6-6 - TRBD1
TGCAGCGGCCGGGGACAGATGAACACTGAAGCTTTCTTT CSGRGQMNTEAFF TRBJ1-1 TRBV29-1 - TRBD1
TGTGCCAGCAGCCAAAACCAGGCCCAAGAGACCCAGTACTTC CASSQNQAQETQYF TRBJ2-5 TRBV7-9 - -
TGTGCCAGCAGCCCCCTACCCCCTCCGGGAGTGGGCGGCTACACCTTC CASSPLPPPGVGGYTF TRBJ1-2 TRBV5-5 - -
TGTGCCAGCAGAAGGGGACAGGGCAACCAAGAGACCCAGTACTTC CASRRGQGNQETQYF TRBJ2-5 TRBV28 - TRBD1
TGCGCCAGCAGCCCGGACATCAGTAATGAAAAACTGTTTTTT CASSPDISNEKLFF TRBJ1-4 TRBV4-3 - -
TGTGCCAGCAGCTTAGGAGGGACAGGGGGCGAGAAGACCCAGTACTTC CASSLGGTGGEKTQYF TRBJ2-5 TRBV11-3 - TRBD1
TGTGCCAGCGGGGCCTTAGCGAACTATGGCTACACCTTC CASGALANYGYTF TRBJ1-2 TRBV7-9 - -
TGCAGCGTTGCGGGACAGCGAGGGGAGACCCAGTACTTC CSVAGQRGETQYF TRBJ2-5 TRBV29-1 few TRBD1
TGTGCCAGCAGTTACTCACTACCGGGGGGGTCAAAACTGTTTTTT CASSYSLPGGSKLFF TRBJ1-4 TRBV6-5 - -
TGTGCCAGCAGCGTATCTTTCGAGGGGCAGGCAGAGACCCAGTACTTC CASSVSFEGQAETQYF TRBJ2-5 TRBV9 - -
TGCAGCGTCGGGGGGGGGACAGATACGCAGTATTTT CSVGGGTDTQYF TRBJ2-3 TRBV29-1 - TRBD2
TGTGCCAGTGAAAGCCAAGGGCAGGGTACTTCACCCCTCCACTTT CASESQGQGTSPLHF TRBJ1-6 TRBV7-9 once -
TGCGCCAGCAGCCAAGAGTCATACGGCTACAATGAGCAGTTCTTC CASSQESYGYNEQFF TRBJ2-1 TRBV4-1 once -
TGCAGCGTTGAAAGAGGGCAGAACACCGGGGAGCTGTTTTTT CSVERGQNTGELFF TRBJ2-2 TRBV29-1 - -
TGTGCCAGCAGCTTAGAGTACGAGTCAGGGGAGTACTTC CASSLEYESGEYF TRBJ2-7 TRBV7-9 - -
TGCGCCAGCAGCTTGGAGGGAGGGGGCAACAATCAGCCCCAGCATTTT CASSLEGGGNNQPQHF TRBJ1-5 TRBV5-1 few TRBD1
TGTGCCAGCAGTTCCTCGAACACAGATACGCAGTATTTT CASSSSNTDTQYF TRBJ2-3 TRBV28 few -
TGTGCCAGCAGCTTAGCGAAGGGTACGGGCACCGGGGAGCTGTTTTTT CASSLAKGTGTGELFF TRBJ2-2 TRBV7-9 - -
TGTGCCAGCAGCTCCGGGGTGAACACTGAAGCTTTCTTT CASSSGVNTEAFF TRBJ1-1 TRBV5-4 - -
TGCGCCAGCAGCCTTCAACCTCCTAGCGGGGAGAACAATGAGCAGTTCTTC CASSLQPPSGENNEQFF TRBJ2-1 TRBV4-3 - TRBD2
TGTGCCAGCAGCCCTCGGACAAATCCTTACGAGCAGTACTTC CASSPRTNPYEQYF TRBJ2-7 TRBV7-2 - -
TGTGCCAGCAGTTCACCAGTGAATGAAAAACTGTTTTTT CASSSPVNEKLFF TRBJ1-4 TRBV27 - -
TGTGCCAGCAGCTCCGACAGGCCGGCACCCCTCCACTTT CASSSDRPAPLHF TRBJ1-6 TRBV7-9 - -
TGCAGCTATTCCGGGACAGAGAATAATCAGCCCCAGCATTTT CSYSGTENNQPQHF TRBJ1-5 TRBV29-1 few TRBD1
TGTGCCAGTCAGATGGGGACTGGGGCCAACGTCCTGACTTTC CASQMGTGANVLTF TRBJ2-6 TRBV7-9 - -